These T cell receptor beta chains were read from a single sample in a study of T cells after yellow fever vaccination. Using its own MiXCR run on the 5' RACE reads, TCRdb lists one record per CDR3 protein. The repertoire consists of 300,000 to 400,000 distinct CDR3 sequences, with 9.5% to 15% occurring once and the leading ten covering 3.2%. This specimen was CD4+ T cells sorted from PBMCs, taken 15 days after the yellow fever booster vaccination. These receptors came from a man between 18 and 35 years old who received the YFV17D yellow fever vaccine. Each CDR3 is given with its conserved first and last residue. D genes are given only for firm matches. The size entry is marked missing in some rows and otherwise reads once, few, many or a size class.

d_call: TRBD1; j_call: TRBJ1-1; clone_size: few; v_call: TRBV7-2; cdr3_nt: TGTGCCAGCAGCTTTACCCCCAACAGGGGGCGGACTGAAGCTTTCTTT; cdr3_aa: CASSFTPNRGRTEAFF
d_call: NA; j_call: TRBJ1-2; clone_size: many; v_call: TRBV7-2; cdr3_nt: TGTGCCAGCAGCTTAGTTAGGGCGGGCTATGGCTACACCTTC; cdr3_aa: CASSLVRAGYGYTF
d_call: NA; j_call: TRBJ2-3; clone_size: many; v_call: TRBV7-2; cdr3_nt: TGTGCCAGCAGCTCCCTTGATACGCAGTATTTT; cdr3_aa: CASSSLDTQYF
d_call: NA; j_call: TRBJ1-6; clone_size: few; v_call: TRBV7-9; cdr3_nt: TGTGCCAGCAGCTTCGGACAGCTTAATTCACCCCTCCACTTT; cdr3_aa: CASSFGQLNSPLHF
d_call: NA; j_call: TRBJ1-1; clone_size: few; v_call: TRBV19; cdr3_nt: TGTGCCAGCGGCAGAAACGGCGCGAAGGCGGACACTGAAGCTTTCTTT; cdr3_aa: CASGRNGAKADTEAFF
d_call: TRBD1; j_call: TRBJ2-3; clone_size: many; v_call: TRBV7-9; cdr3_nt: TGTGCCAGCAGCTCGACAGGGGGCTACCTCACAGATACGCAGTATTTT; cdr3_aa: CASSSTGGYLTDTQYF
d_call: NA; j_call: TRBJ1-1; clone_size: NA; v_call: TRBV28; cdr3_nt: TGTGCCAGCGGACGAGGGGGTCCGATGAACACTGAAGCTTTCTTT; cdr3_aa: CASGRGGPMNTEAFF
d_call: NA; j_call: TRBJ2-1; clone_size: few; v_call: TRBV3-1; cdr3_nt: TGTGCCAGCAGCCAAAGACTAGTACGGGGCCTCTACAATGAGCAGTTCTTC; cdr3_aa: CASSQRLVRGLYNEQFF
d_call: NA; j_call: TRBJ1-1; clone_size: many; v_call: TRBV5-1; cdr3_nt: TGCGCCAGCAGCTCCCGACAGGACCGGAACACTGAAGCTTTCTTT; cdr3_aa: CASSSRQDRNTEAFF
d_call: NA; j_call: TRBJ2-1; clone_size: few; v_call: TRBV18; cdr3_nt: TGTGCCAGCTCACCAATTAAGAGGGGTGACAATGAGCAGTTCTTC; cdr3_aa: CASSPIKRGDNEQFF
d_call: TRBD1; j_call: TRBJ2-7; clone_size: NA; v_call: TRBV3-1; cdr3_nt: TGTGCCAGCAGCCAAGGGACAGGATTCTACGAGCAGTACTTC; cdr3_aa: CASSQGTGFYEQYF
d_call: NA; j_call: TRBJ2-2; clone_size: many; v_call: TRBV29-1; cdr3_nt: TGCAGCGTAGCGGGACAGCTGAACACCGGGGAGCTGTTTTTT; cdr3_aa: CSVAGQLNTGELFF
d_call: NA; j_call: TRBJ1-2; clone_size: few; v_call: TRBV3-1; cdr3_nt: TGTGCCAGCAAGGACAGTTCTAGGGGCTACACCTTC; cdr3_aa: CASKDSSRGYTF
d_call: NA; j_call: TRBJ1-4; clone_size: NA; v_call: TRBV20-1; cdr3_nt: TGCAGTGCTACCACAGGGCCAGCTAATGAAAAACTGTTTTTT; cdr3_aa: CSATTGPANEKLFF
d_call: TRBD2; j_call: TRBJ2-3; clone_size: few; v_call: TRBV5-1; cdr3_nt: TGCGCCAGCGGCGTCGGACCGGAGCGGGGGGGCTTAGATACGCAGTATTTT; cdr3_aa: CASGVGPERGGLDTQYF
d_call: TRBD1; j_call: TRBJ1-5; clone_size: many; v_call: TRBV12-3/TRBV12-4; cdr3_nt: TGTGCCAGCAGTTTGAGAGTATCCGGGACAGGGAATCAGCCCCAGCATTTT; cdr3_aa: CASSLRVSGTGNQPQHF
d_call: NA; j_call: TRBJ1-2; clone_size: NA; v_call: TRBV20-1; cdr3_nt: TGCAGTGCTAGGGCCGACGGGGATGGCTACACCTTC; cdr3_aa: CSARADGDGYTF
d_call: NA; j_call: TRBJ2-1; clone_size: NA; v_call: TRBV20-1; cdr3_nt: TGCAGTGCTATAGAGAGCTCCTACAATGAGCAGTTCTTC; cdr3_aa: CSAIESSYNEQFF
d_call: NA; j_call: TRBJ1-3; clone_size: NA; v_call: TRBV7-2; cdr3_nt: TGTGCCAGCAGCCCCAGTGGCGAAAACACCATATATTTT; cdr3_aa: CASSPSGENTIYF
d_call: NA; j_call: TRBJ2-5; clone_size: NA; v_call: TRBV7-2; cdr3_nt: TGTGCCAGCAGCTTAATGGACCGTCAATTCCAAGAGACCCAGTACTTC; cdr3_aa: CASSLMDRQFQETQYF
d_call: NA; j_call: TRBJ1-4; clone_size: NA; v_call: TRBV4-2; cdr3_nt: TGTGCCAGCAGCCAAGAGGGCCCGGGTACTGAAAAACTGTTTTTT; cdr3_aa: CASSQEGPGTEKLFF
d_call: TRBD1; j_call: TRBJ2-1; clone_size: few; v_call: TRBV9; cdr3_nt: TGTGCCAGCAGCGTAGTACAGGGGGCTTACAATGAGCAGTTCTTC; cdr3_aa: CASSVVQGAYNEQFF
d_call: NA; j_call: TRBJ2-1; clone_size: NA; v_call: TRBV28; cdr3_nt: TGTGCCAGCAGTTTACGGGGGGCGGGATACAATGAGCAGTTCTTC; cdr3_aa: CASSLRGAGYNEQFF
d_call: NA; j_call: TRBJ1-4; clone_size: NA; v_call: TRBV11-2; cdr3_nt: TGTGCCAGCAGCCCTGACCGGCGTGAAAAACTGTTTTTT; cdr3_aa: CASSPDRREKLFF
d_call: NA; j_call: TRBJ1-5; clone_size: many; v_call: TRBV18; cdr3_nt: TGTGCCAGCTCACAATCTTCCGGGGCCAATCAGCCCCAGCATTTT; cdr3_aa: CASSQSSGANQPQHF
d_call: NA; j_call: TRBJ1-1; clone_size: many; v_call: TRBV12-3/TRBV12-4; cdr3_nt: TGTGCCAGCAGTTTTTCTGGAGGCTATTACACTGAAGCTTTCTTT; cdr3_aa: CASSFSGGYYTEAFF
d_call: NA; j_call: TRBJ1-6; clone_size: few; v_call: TRBV5-1; cdr3_nt: TGCGCCAGCAGCCGGGGGGTGAAAGACTCACCCCTCCACTTT; cdr3_aa: CASSRGVKDSPLHF
d_call: NA; j_call: TRBJ2-7; clone_size: NA; v_call: TRBV10-1; cdr3_nt: TGCGCCAGCAGTGAAGGGCTCGCCTACGAGCAGTACTTC; cdr3_aa: CASSEGLAYEQYF
d_call: NA; j_call: TRBJ2-3; clone_size: NA; v_call: TRBV19; cdr3_nt: TGTGCCAGTAGTATTGGAGGGGCACCACATACGCAGTATTTT; cdr3_aa: CASSIGGAPHTQYF
d_call: TRBD1; j_call: TRBJ2-7; clone_size: NA; v_call: TRBV18; cdr3_nt: TGTGCCAGCTCACCACCGGGACAGCGGTACGAGCAGTACTTC; cdr3_aa: CASSPPGQRYEQYF
d_call: NA; j_call: TRBJ2-5; clone_size: few; v_call: TRBV9; cdr3_nt: TGTGCCAGCAGCGTCCAGCCAGACGTTGGGACCCAGTACTTC; cdr3_aa: CASSVQPDVGTQYF
d_call: NA; j_call: TRBJ1-1; clone_size: few; v_call: TRBV5-1; cdr3_nt: TGCGCCAGCAGCGGCAGGGAGAACACTGAAGCTTTCTTT; cdr3_aa: CASSGRENTEAFF
d_call: NA; j_call: TRBJ1-6; clone_size: NA; v_call: TRBV5-4; cdr3_nt: TGTGCCAGCAGTACCGGGGATACAAATTCACCCCTCCACTTT; cdr3_aa: CASSTGDTNSPLHF
d_call: NA; j_call: TRBJ1-2; clone_size: few; v_call: TRBV20-1; cdr3_nt: TGCAGTGCGCCGGACTACAGGGCGGGAGACTATGGCTACACCTTC; cdr3_aa: CSAPDYRAGDYGYTF
d_call: TRBD1; j_call: TRBJ1-6; clone_size: few; v_call: TRBV4-3; cdr3_nt: TGCGCCAGCAGCCAAGATTATTACAGGGGTAATTCACCCCTCCACTTT; cdr3_aa: CASSQDYYRGNSPLHF
d_call: TRBD1; j_call: TRBJ1-6; clone_size: NA; v_call: TRBV30; cdr3_nt: TGTGCCTGGAGTGTATTGTGGACAGGGACTTCACCCCTCCACTTT; cdr3_aa: CAWSVLWTGTSPLHF
d_call: TRBD2; j_call: TRBJ2-2; clone_size: NA; v_call: TRBV9; cdr3_nt: TGTGCCAGCAGCGTAGGACTAGCGGGCGGTACCGGGGAGCTGTTTTTT; cdr3_aa: CASSVGLAGGTGELFF
d_call: TRBD2; j_call: TRBJ2-6; clone_size: NA; v_call: TRBV7-2; cdr3_nt: TGTGCCAGCAGCTTAGAGGCGGGAGGTGGGGCCAACGTCCTGACTTTC; cdr3_aa: CASSLEAGGGANVLTF
d_call: NA; j_call: TRBJ2-7; clone_size: NA; v_call: TRBV7-2; cdr3_nt: TGTGCCAGCAGCTTACGGAATTTCCCGGTCTACGAGCAGTACTTC; cdr3_aa: CASSLRNFPVYEQYF
d_call: NA; j_call: TRBJ1-4; clone_size: few; v_call: TRBV5-1; cdr3_nt: TGCGCCAGCAGCTTGGCTTTCGGGGGCCCCGTTGCAACTAATGAAAAACTGTTTTTT; cdr3_aa: CASSLAFGGPVATNEKLFF
d_call: NA; j_call: TRBJ2-5; clone_size: NA; v_call: TRBV12-5; cdr3_nt: TGTGCTAGTGGTTTCAGCGTGGAGACCCAGTACTTC; cdr3_aa: CASGFSVETQYF
d_call: NA; j_call: TRBJ2-1; clone_size: NA; v_call: TRBV20-1; cdr3_nt: TGCAGTGCTCCCGGCGGTAGCTCCTACAATGAGCAGTTCTTC; cdr3_aa: CSAPGGSSYNEQFF
d_call: NA; j_call: TRBJ2-5; clone_size: many; v_call: TRBV4-2; cdr3_nt: TGTGCCAGCAGCCAAGCAGGTGAACAAGAGACCCAGTACTTC; cdr3_aa: CASSQAGEQETQYF
d_call: NA; j_call: TRBJ2-7; clone_size: NA; v_call: TRBV20-1; cdr3_nt: TGCAGTGCAAAACGGGGAAAGAGCTCCTACGAGCAGTACTTC; cdr3_aa: CSAKRGKSSYEQYF
d_call: NA; j_call: TRBJ2-5; clone_size: NA; v_call: TRBV10-2; cdr3_nt: TGCGCCAGCAGTGAGCTAGCGAAAGAGACCCAGTACTTC; cdr3_aa: CASSELAKETQYF
d_call: NA; j_call: TRBJ1-5; clone_size: few; v_call: TRBV19; cdr3_nt: TGTGCCAGTAGTATATGGGGCAATCAGCCCCAGCATTTT; cdr3_aa: CASSIWGNQPQHF
d_call: TRBD1; j_call: TRBJ1-5; clone_size: NA; v_call: TRBV20-1; cdr3_nt: TGCAGTGCTAGAGTTCGGGACAGGGGGGGGAGCAATCAGCCCCAGCATTTT; cdr3_aa: CSARVRDRGGSNQPQHF